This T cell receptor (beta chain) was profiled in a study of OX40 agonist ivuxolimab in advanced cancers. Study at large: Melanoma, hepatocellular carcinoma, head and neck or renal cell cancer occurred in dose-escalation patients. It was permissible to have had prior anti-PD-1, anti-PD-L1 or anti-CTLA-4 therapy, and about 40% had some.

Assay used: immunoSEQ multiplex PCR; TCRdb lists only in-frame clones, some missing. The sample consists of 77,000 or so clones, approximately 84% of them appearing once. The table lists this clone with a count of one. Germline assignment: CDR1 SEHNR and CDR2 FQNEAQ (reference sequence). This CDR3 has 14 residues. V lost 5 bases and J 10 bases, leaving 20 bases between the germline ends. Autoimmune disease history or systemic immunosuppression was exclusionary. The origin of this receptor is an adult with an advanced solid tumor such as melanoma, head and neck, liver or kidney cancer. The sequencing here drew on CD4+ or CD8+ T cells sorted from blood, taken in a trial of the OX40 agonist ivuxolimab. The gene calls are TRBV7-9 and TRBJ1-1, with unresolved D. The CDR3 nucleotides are TGTGCCAGCAGCCCCCAAGGTCTCTCCGCGCGAGCTTTCTTT. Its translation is CASSPQGLSARAFF.